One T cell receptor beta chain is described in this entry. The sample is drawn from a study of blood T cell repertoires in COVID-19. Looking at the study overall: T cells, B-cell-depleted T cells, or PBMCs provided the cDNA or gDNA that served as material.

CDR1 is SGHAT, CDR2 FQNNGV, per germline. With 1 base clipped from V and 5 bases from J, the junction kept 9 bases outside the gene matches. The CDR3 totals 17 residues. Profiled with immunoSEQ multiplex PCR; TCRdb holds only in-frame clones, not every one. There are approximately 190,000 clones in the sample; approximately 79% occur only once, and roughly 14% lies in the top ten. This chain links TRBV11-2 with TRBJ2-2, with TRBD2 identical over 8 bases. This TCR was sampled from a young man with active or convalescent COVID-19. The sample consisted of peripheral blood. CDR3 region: CASSLGFIAGTTGELFF. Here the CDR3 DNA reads TGTGCCAGCAGCTTAGGATTCATAGCGGGGACGACCGGGGAGCTGTTTTTT.